The 13 T cell receptor beta chains presented below share a single source sample, sequenced in a study of T-cell memory formation after mild COVID-19. TCRdb called the 5' RACE reads again in MiXCR, with one record for every CDR3 protein. The sample carries around 320,000 distinct CDR3 sequences, 25% to 30% recorded once. The specimen was PBMCs or a T cell subset sorted from them (not recorded which). All receptors come from an adult woman who had mild COVID-19 (a few samples of this study predate the infection). Cell type and time point are not known.

There are a few counts of this clonotype. The chain has TRBV6-6 and TRBJ2-7, with 7 positions matching TRBD1. With V trimmed by 6 bases and J by 4 bases, 9 bases remained unmatched. Germline CDR1 MNHNY, CDR2 SVGAGI (reference sequence). The CDR3 consists of 14 residues. For the CDR3, the DNA is TGTGCCAGCAGAGATCCGGGACAGAAATACGAGCAGTACTTC. Encoded protein: CASRDPGQKYEQYF.

This clonotype was seen more than once but under ten times. The chain couples TRBV6-5 to TRBJ2-7; D not certain. This CDR3 is 12 amino acids long. The germline CDR1 and CDR2 sequences are MNHEY and SVGAGI. V was cut by 5 bases and J by 6 bases, with 11 bases left in between. This CDR3 is CASSTPSSEQYF. CDR3 in DNA: TGTGCCAGCAGTACACCATCGTCCGAGCAGTACTTC.

The chain has TRBV4-1 and TRBJ2-5; 9 bases map to TRBD2. CDR1 is MGHRA and CDR2 is YSYEKL in the germline V gene. V trimming: 1 base; J trimming: 5 bases; junction bases outside the gene matches: 8. The CDR3 contains 16 residues. The DNA of the CDR3 is TGCGCCAGCAGCCAAGGCGGCGGGGGGGCGAGGGAGACCCAGTACTTC. It yields the protein CASSQGGGGARETQYF.

The V call is TRBV4-3, the J call TRBJ2-4, with a tentative D call TRBD1 (7 bases). The germline V gene has CDR1 LGHNA and CDR2 YSLEER. This CDR3 has 17 amino acids. V lost 1 base, J lost 4 bases, and 17 bases lay in between. DNA of the CDR3: TGCGCCAGCAGCCAAGGGTCTCGGGGGACAGCGAAAAACATTCAGTACTTC. It specifies CASSQGSRGTAKNIQYF.

This chain connects TRBV14 to TRBJ2-4, with a tentative D call TRBD2 (6 bases). The CDR3 length is 15 residues. Trimming removed 3 bases from V and 2 bases from J, with 11 bases in between. Per the germline V gene, CDR1 is SGHDN and CDR2 is FVKESK. CDR3 protein: CASSQYGTPKNIQYF. CDR3 DNA: TGTGCCAGCAGCCAGTATGGGACTCCCAAAAACATTCAGTACTTC.

CDR3 DNA sequence: TGTGCCAGCAGAGGGAAAAGGGAGACCCAGTACTTC. This encodes CASRGKRETQYF. The gene calls are TRBV25-1 and TRBJ2-5, with D hard to call. Between the trimmed V and J ends, which lost 6 bases and 5 bases, there was a span of 10 bases. The germline V gene encodes CDR1 MGHDK and CDR2 SYGVNS. The CDR3 totals 12 residues. The full variable domain, rest sourced from reference TRBV25-1 and TRBJ2-5, is EADIYQTPRYLVIGTGKKITLECSQTMGHDKMYWYQQDPGMELHLIHYSYGVNSTEKGDLSSESTVSRIRTEHFPLTLESARPSHTSQYLCASRGKRETQYFGPGTRLLVL.

This clonotype was picked up a small number of times. This chain uses TRBV10-3 with TRBJ1-1; 8 bases fit TRBD1. The CDR3 is made up of 11 amino acids. CDR1 is ENHRY and CDR2 is SYGVKD in the germline V gene. V shed 4 bases and J 8 bases; nucleotides not matched to a gene: 0. The chain's CDR3 is CAISGQGEAFF. The CDR3, as DNA: TGTGCCATCAGTGGACAGGGGGAAGCTTTCTTT.

This clonotype was counted between two and nine times. The V and J genes are TRBV5-6 and TRBJ1-2; D is possibly TRBD1 (5 bases). From germline, CDR1 is SGHDT and CDR2 YYEEEE. Trimming removed 4 bases at V and 4 bases at J, with 20 bases between. The CDR3 sequence is 16 residues long. CDR3 DNA: TGTGCCAGCAGCCATGGAACTGACAGAACCCTCTATGGCTACACCTTC. Its protein product is CASSHGTDRTLYGYTF.

J is TRBJ1-2 and V is TRBV5-1; 7 nucleotides align to TRBD1. The CDR3 is made up of 14 amino acids. V dropped 2 bases and J dropped 3; count of bases not matched to a gene: 4. Germline lookup yields CDR1 SGHRS and CDR2 YFSETQ. The CDR3 region has the DNA TGCGCCAGCAGCTTAGACAGGGTTGACTATGGCTACACCTTC. Residues: CASSLDRVDYGYTF.

This clonotype was observed a handful of times. The V call is TRBV6-5, the J call TRBJ2-2; TRBD2 matches at 11 bases. The length of the CDR3 is 16 residues. J was trimmed by 4 bases and V by 5 bases; bases with no gene match: 6. The germline gives CDR1 MNHEY, CDR2 SVGAGI. Written as DNA, the CDR3 is TGTGCCAGCAGTCCCGTAGCGGGAGGGGGCACCGGGGAGCTGTTTTTT. Translated, it gives CASSPVAGGGTGELFF.

The chain has TRBV3-1 and TRBJ2-3, with D unclear. The germline gives CDR1 LGHDT, CDR2 YNNKEL (reference sequence). There are 16 residues in the CDR3. V gave up 1 base and J gave up 1 base, with 12 bases separating them. The CDR3 DNA reads TGTGCCAGCAGCCAAGTTCGAATTCAAGGCACAGATACGCAGTATTTT. Residues: CASSQVRIQGTDTQYF.

This chain connects TRBV20-1 to TRBJ2-5, with 8 positions matching TRBD2. CDR3 size: 13 residues. Trimming took 1 base from V and 2 from J; bases not matched to a gene: 0. CDR1 DFQATT and CDR2 SNEGSKA come from the germline V gene (reference sequence). This CDR3 is CSARVAGQETQYF. The CDR3 nucleotides are TGCAGTGCTAGAGTAGCGGGACAAGAGACCCAGTACTTC.

The chain recombines TRBV9 with TRBJ2-7; tentative D call: TRBD2 (5 bases). V lost 2 bases and J lost 2, with 11 bases in between. Looked up from germline, CDR1 is SGDLS and CDR2 is YYNGEE. This CDR3 has 14 residues. CDR3 amino acids: CASSVGADAYEQYF. The CDR3 region has the DNA TGTGCCAGCAGCGTCGGAGCGGACGCCTACGAGCAGTACTTC.